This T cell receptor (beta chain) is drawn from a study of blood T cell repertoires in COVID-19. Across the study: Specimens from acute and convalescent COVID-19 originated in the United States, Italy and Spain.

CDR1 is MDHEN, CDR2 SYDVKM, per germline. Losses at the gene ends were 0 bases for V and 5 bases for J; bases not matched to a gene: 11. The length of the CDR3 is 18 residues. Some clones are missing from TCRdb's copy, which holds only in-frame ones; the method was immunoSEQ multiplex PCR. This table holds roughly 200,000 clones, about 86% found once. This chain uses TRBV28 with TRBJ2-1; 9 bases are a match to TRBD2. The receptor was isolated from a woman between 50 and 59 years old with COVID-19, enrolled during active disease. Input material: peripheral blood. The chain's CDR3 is CASSLWGGSGGFNNEQFF. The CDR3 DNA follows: TGTGCCAGCAGTTTATGGGGAGGTAGCGGGGGTTTTAACAATGAGCAGTTCTTC.